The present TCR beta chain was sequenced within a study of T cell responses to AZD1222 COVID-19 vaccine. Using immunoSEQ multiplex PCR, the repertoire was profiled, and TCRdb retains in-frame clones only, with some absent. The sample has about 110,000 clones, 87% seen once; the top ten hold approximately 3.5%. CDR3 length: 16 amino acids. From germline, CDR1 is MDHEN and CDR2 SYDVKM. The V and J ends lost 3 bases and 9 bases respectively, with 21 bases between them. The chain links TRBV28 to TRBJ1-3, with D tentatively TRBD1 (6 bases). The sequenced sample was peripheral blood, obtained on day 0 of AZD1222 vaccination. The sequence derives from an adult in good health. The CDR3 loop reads CASSFRGGLESRTIYF. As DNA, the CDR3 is TGTGCCAGCAGTTTCCGCGGGGGCTTAGAGTCTCGCACCATATATTTT. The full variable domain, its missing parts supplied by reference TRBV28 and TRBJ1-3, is DVKVTQSSRYLVKRTGEKVFLECVQDMDHENMFWYRQDPGLGLRLIYFSYDVKMKEKGDIPEGYSVSREKKERFSLILESASTNQTSMYLCASSFRGGLESRTIYFGEGSWLTVV.